Listed here is a single T cell receptor (beta chain). What it recognizes is unknown. Donors were ostensibly healthy at sampling, although undocumented immune exposures were probable. This entry comes from a study of cytomegalovirus exposure and HLA in healthy donors. Study details: Among around 200 million T cells, an earlier analysis found around 100 million unique TCR beta sequences.

This CDR3 has 13 amino acids. V gave up 6 bases and J gave up 5 bases, with 13 bases separating them. CDR1 and CDR2 (germline): SEHNR, FQNEAQ (reference sequence). The study, taken as a whole, reports: Later work associated more than 15,000 TCR beta sequences with HLA alleles at 0.05 false discovery rate. Altogether, 160 or so TCR beta chains were recorded as cytomegalovirus-associated.

The PCR was carried out with 60 Vbeta primers and 13 Jbeta primers. Generated by immunoSEQ multiplex PCR, the TCRdb table keeps only in-frame clones and is missing some. In the table there are roughly 230,000 clones, around 90% of which are singletons. The chain couples TRBV7-9 to TRBJ2-5, with D perhaps matching TRBD1 (6 bases). Sequenced input: PBMCs. The sequence was obtained from a girl aged 2-10 years in good health and CMV-seronegative. The CDR3 bases are TGTGCCAGCAGTTCTCAGGGGTTGGAGACCCAGTACTTC. Its translation is CASSSQGLETQYF.